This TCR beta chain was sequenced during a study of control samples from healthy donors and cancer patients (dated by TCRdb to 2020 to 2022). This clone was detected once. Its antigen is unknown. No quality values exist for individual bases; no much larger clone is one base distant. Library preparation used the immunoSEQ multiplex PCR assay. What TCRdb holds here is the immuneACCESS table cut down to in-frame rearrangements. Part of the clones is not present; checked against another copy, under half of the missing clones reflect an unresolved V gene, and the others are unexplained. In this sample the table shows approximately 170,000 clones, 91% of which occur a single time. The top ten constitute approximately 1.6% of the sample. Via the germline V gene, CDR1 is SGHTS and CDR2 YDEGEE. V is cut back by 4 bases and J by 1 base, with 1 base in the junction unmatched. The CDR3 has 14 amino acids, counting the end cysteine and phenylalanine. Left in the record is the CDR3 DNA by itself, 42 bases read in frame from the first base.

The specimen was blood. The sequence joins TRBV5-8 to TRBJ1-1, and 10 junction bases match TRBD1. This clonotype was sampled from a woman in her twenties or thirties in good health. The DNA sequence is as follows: TGTGCCAGCAGCCGGGACAGGGGGAACACTGAAGCTTTCTTT. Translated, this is CASSRDRGNTEAFF. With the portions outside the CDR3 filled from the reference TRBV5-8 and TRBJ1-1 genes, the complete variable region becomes EAGVTQSPTHLIKTRGQQATLRCSPISGHTSVYWYQQALGLGLQFLLWYDEGEERNRGNFPPRFSGRQFPNYSSELNVNALELEDSALYLCASSRDRGNTEAFFGQGTRLTVV.